Listed below are T cell receptor beta chains from one sample, sequenced in a study of T cell repertoires in cytomegalovirus infection. TCRdb re-called the reads through MiXCR, storing one row per CDR3 protein. Of 450,000 to 600,000 distinct CDR3 sequences detected, more than 40% appear once; the ten largest clones hold 40% to 50%. No antigens are known for them. Sequences were derived from cultured PBMCs, sampled from culture after CMV antigen stimulation. These receptors all come from a human donor in good health (CMV status not recorded). Some clones in this sample may be carry-over from other donors' samples. Each CDR3 is given with its conserved first and last residue. D genes are given only for firm matches. Expanded clones are given a class, and other clones once, few, many or no size at all.

D gene	V gene	clone size	J gene	CDR3 DNA	CDR3 protein
TRBD2	TRBV7-6	few	TRBJ2-5	TGTGCCAGCAGTTTTCGTTCGGATACGGGAGGGCCGGAGACCCAGTACTTC	CASSFRSDTGGPETQYF
-	TRBV11-2	few	TRBJ1-5	TGTGCCAGCAGCTTTACCGCGGGTGGGCATCAGCCCCAGCATTTT	CASSFTAGGHQPQHF
-	TRBV7-4	-	TRBJ1-3	TGTGCCAGCAGTTGGCGGGGTGGTGCTGGAAACACCATATATTTT	CASSWRGGAGNTIYF
-	TRBV20-1	-	TRBJ2-5	TGCAGTGCTAGAGGGGGGACGGCACAAGAGACCCAGTACTTC	CSARGGTAQETQYF
-	TRBV2	-	TRBJ2-1	TGTGCCAGCAGGCGTGAATCCTACAATGAGCAGTTCTTC	CASRRESYNEQFF
-	TRBV5-1	-	TRBJ1-5	TGCGCCAGCAGCTGGGCACCCAATCAGCCCCAGCATTTT	CASSWAPNQPQHF
-	TRBV11-3	-	TRBJ2-2	TGTGCCAGCAGCTTAGAGAGGGCAGCGAACACCGGGGAGCTGTTTTTT	CASSLERAANTGELFF
-	TRBV11-2	-	TRBJ1-2	TGTGCCAGCAGCCCGACGGCGACAGGCTATGGCTACACCTTC	CASSPTATGYGYTF
-	TRBV12-3/TRBV12-4	-	TRBJ2-2	TGTGCCAGCAGGGACTTACAGGTCACCGGGGAGCTGTTTTTT	CASRDLQVTGELFF
-	TRBV12-3/TRBV12-4	-	TRBJ2-3	TGTGCCAGCAGTTTAGGTTGGGACGGCGGCACAGATACGCAGTATTTT	CASSLGWDGGTDTQYF
TRBD2	TRBV7-6	few	TRBJ2-6	TGTGCCAGCAGCTTAGGTCGGCTAGCGGGGGGGCTAACCGACTCTGGGGCCAACGTCCTGACTTTC	CASSLGRLAGGLTDSGANVLTF
-	TRBV19	-	TRBJ2-7	TGTGCCAGTAGCGACTTTTTAACCTACGAGCAGTACTTC	CASSDFLTYEQYF
TRBD2	TRBV3-1	-	TRBJ2-6	TGTGCCAGCAGCCCCCGCGGGACTAGCGGGGGCGGGGCCAACGTCCTGACTTTC	CASSPRGTSGGGANVLTF
TRBD1	TRBV19	-	TRBJ2-7	TGTGCCAGTAGTATTATTAAGGGGGCTTTCTACGAGCAGTACTTC	CASSIIKGAFYEQYF
-	TRBV7-6	-	TRBJ2-2	TGTGCCAGCAGCTTCCGGCCGAGGGCGGGTAATCCCGGGGAGCTGTTTTTT	CASSFRPRAGNPGELFF
TRBD1	TRBV6-2/TRBV6-3	-	TRBJ2-1	TGTGCCACCTCCAGGGGGTACAATGAGCAGTTCTTC	CATSRGYNEQFF
TRBD1	TRBV6-2/TRBV6-3	-	TRBJ2-5	TGTGCCAGCAGTTACTCGATGGACAGGGAATGGGAGACCCAGTACTTC	CASSYSMDREWETQYF
-	TRBV5-8	-	TRBJ2-7	TGTGCCAGCAGCTTGCGACGCAGGGTTCACTACGAGCAGTACTTC	CASSLRRRVHYEQYF
TRBD2	TRBV12-3/TRBV12-4	-	TRBJ2-1	TGTGCCAGCAGGGGACTAGCGGCCGCGCCCCACAATGAGCAGTTCTTC	CASRGLAAAPHNEQFF
-	TRBV7-2	-	TRBJ2-1	TGTGCCAGCAGCTTAGTGCGGGGTAGGAATGAGCAGTTCTTC	CASSLVRGRNEQFF